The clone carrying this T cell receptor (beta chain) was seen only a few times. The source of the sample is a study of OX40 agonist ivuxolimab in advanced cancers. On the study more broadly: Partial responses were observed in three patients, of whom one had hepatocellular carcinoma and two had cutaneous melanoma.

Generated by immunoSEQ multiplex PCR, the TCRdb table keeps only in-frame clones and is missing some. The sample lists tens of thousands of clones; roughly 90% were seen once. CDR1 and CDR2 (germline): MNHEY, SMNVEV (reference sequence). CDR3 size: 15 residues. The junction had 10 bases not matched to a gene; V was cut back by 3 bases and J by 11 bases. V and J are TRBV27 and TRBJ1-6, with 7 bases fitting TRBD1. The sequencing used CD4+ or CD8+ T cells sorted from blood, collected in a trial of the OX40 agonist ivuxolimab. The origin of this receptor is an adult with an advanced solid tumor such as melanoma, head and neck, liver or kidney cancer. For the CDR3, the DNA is TGTGCCAGCAGTTTGTCCGGGACAGTTTATCCACCCCTCCACTTT. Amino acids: CASSLSGTVYPPLHF.